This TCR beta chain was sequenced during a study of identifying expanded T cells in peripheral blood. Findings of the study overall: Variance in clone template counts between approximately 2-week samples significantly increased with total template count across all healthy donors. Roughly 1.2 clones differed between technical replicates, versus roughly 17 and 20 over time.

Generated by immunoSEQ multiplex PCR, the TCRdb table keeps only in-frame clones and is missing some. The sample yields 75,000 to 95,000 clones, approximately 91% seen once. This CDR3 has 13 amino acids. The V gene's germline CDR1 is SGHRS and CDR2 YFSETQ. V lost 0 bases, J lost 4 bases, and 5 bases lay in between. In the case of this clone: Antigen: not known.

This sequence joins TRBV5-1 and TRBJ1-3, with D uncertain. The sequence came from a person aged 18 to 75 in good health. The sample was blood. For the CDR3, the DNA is TGCGCCAGCAGCTTGGAAGGGGGAAACACCATATATTTT. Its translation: CASSLEGGNTIYF.